The present T cell receptor (beta chain) was sequenced within a study of OX40 agonist ivuxolimab in advanced cancers. At the level of the study: At doses from 0.01 to 10 mg/kg, patients were given intravenous ivuxolimab every 2 weeks. Patients were 82.7% male with ages roughly 23 to 79, mean 60. General study points: On average, a greater number of expanded clones characterised CD8+ T cells relative to CD4+. Partly responding patients at 0.1-3.0 mg/kg showed some of the smallest clonal expansion.

Data came from immunoSEQ multiplex PCR; TCRdb stores just in-frame clones and leaves some out. The sample lists 69,000 or so clones; roughly 80% were seen once. Notes on this clone: The antigen is undetermined.

The source material was CD4+ or CD8+ T cells sorted from blood, sampled in a trial of the OX40 agonist ivuxolimab. This receptor was obtained from an adult with an advanced solid tumor such as melanoma, head and neck, liver or kidney cancer.

This chain's CDR3 is CASSLSPVINYGYTF. In DNA form, the CDR3 reads TGTGCCAGCAGCTTGTCGCCAGTTATTAACTATGGCTACACCTTC. The V gene is TRBV5-4, the J gene TRBJ1-2, with unresolved D. The CDR3 loop spans 15 amino acids. In germline, CDR1 is SGHNT, CDR2 YYREEE (reference sequence). V lost 1 base and J 1 base, leaving 11 bases between the germline ends.